The 32 T cell receptor beta chains in this list originate from one sample, sequenced in a study of T cells after yellow fever vaccination. TCRdb re-derived calls from the 5' RACE reads in MiXCR, one entry per CDR3 protein. Of under 550,000 distinct CDR3 sequences listed, around a fifth were seen once; the top ten hold around 16%. Sequencing used PBMCs, obtained about 20 days after the first yellow fever vaccination. The source of these receptors is a young man who received the YFV17D yellow fever vaccine.

This clonotype was recorded at least ten times. The V gene is TRBV25-1, the J gene TRBJ2-3, with D unclear. CDR1 and CDR2 from the germline V gene are MGHDK and SYGVNS. V gave up 6 bases and J gave up 1 base, with 14 bases separating them. The CDR3 totals 15 residues. The CDR3 spells CASSGNSLGTDTQYF. CDR3 sequence (DNA): TGTGCCAGCAGCGGAAATAGCCTGGGCACAGATACGCAGTATTTT. Variable domain in full (rest from reference TRBV25-1 and TRBJ2-3): EADIYQTPRYLVIGTGKKITLECSQTMGHDKMYWYQQDPGMELHLIHYSYGVNSTEKGDLSSESTVSRIRTEHFPLTLESARPSHTSQYLCASSGNSLGTDTQYFGPGTRLTVL.

This sequence joins TRBV11-2 and TRBJ2-7; TRBD1 aligns across 11 bases. Germline V gives CDR1 SGHAT, CDR2 FQNNGV. V was pared by 3 bases and J by 5 bases, with 6 bases of the junction left unmatched. The CDR3 has 15 residues. The CDR3 sequence is CASSFSWTGGNEQYF. CDR3 nucleotide sequence: TGTGCCAGCAGCTTTTCGTGGACAGGGGGCAACGAGCAGTACTTC.

CDR3 amino acids: CASSQYRTDTQYF. The CDR3 region has the DNA TGTGCCAGCAGCCAATATCGCACAGATACGCAGTATTTT. The rearrangement links TRBV3-1 to TRBJ2-3, with D unclear. CDR1 and CDR2 (germline): LGHDT, YNNKEL (reference sequence). The CDR3 contains 13 residues. V lost 2 bases to trimming and J lost 1 base, with 4 bases between them.

The rearrangement uses TRBV27 and TRBJ2-5, with a tentative D call TRBD1 (6 bases). Per germline, CDR1 MNHEY and CDR2 SMNVEV (reference sequence). With 10 bases removed from V and 5 bases from J, the gap between germline ends came to 20 bases. The CDR3 spans 14 residues. In DNA, the CDR3 is TGTGCCACCAGACAGGTTAGGAATATGGAGACCCAGTACTTC. Translation: CATRQVRNMETQYF.

This clonotype was counted only a few times. The chain uses TRBV10-3 and TRBJ1-5; 9 bases fit TRBD1. This CDR3 spans 14 amino acids. Germline CDR1 reads ENHRY; CDR2 reads SYGVKD. The V gene end was trimmed by 3 bases and the J gene end by 6 bases; junction bases not matched to a gene: 3. The CDR3 is CAISEQGAGQPQHF. The CDR3, as DNA: TGTGCCATCAGTGAACAGGGGGCGGGTCAGCCCCAGCATTTT.

This clonotype was seen more than once but under ten times. CDR3 nucleotides: TGTGCCACCGGAGGACTAGCAGCTGAGACCCAGTACTTC. It translates to CATGGLAAETQYF. The chain carries TRBV3-1 and TRBJ2-5; 8 bases match TRBD2. This CDR3 contains 13 residues. From germline, CDR1 is LGHDT and CDR2 YNNKEL (reference sequence). With V trimmed by 10 bases and J by 5 bases, 9 bases remained unmatched.

The chain recombines TRBV10-3 with TRBJ2-4, with no clear D. Trimming took 0 bases from V and 2 from J, leaving 8 bases between them. Germline V gene sequence: CDR1 ENHRY, CDR2 SYGVKD. The CDR3 covers 15 residues. The CDR3 loop reads CAISESLVTKNIQYF. The CDR3 DNA follows: TGTGCCATCAGTGAGTCGCTAGTGACCAAAAACATTCAGTACTTC.

This clonotype was observed a handful of times. CDR3 DNA: TGCAGTGCTAGAGGACTTGGAGGGGGGATGAACACTGAAGCTTTCTTT. Translated: CSARGLGGGMNTEAFF. The genes are TRBV20-1 and TRBJ1-1; D is possibly TRBD1 (6 bases). Germline V CDR1 and CDR2: DFQATT, SNEGSKA (reference sequence). CDR3 size: 16 residues. Trimming took 1 base from V and 0 from J, leaving 15 bases between them.

This clonotype was detected a few times. The V and J genes are TRBV4-3 and TRBJ1-1; possible D gene TRBD1, 5 bases. The CDR3 extends over 15 amino acids. Germline CDR1 reads LGHNA; CDR2 reads YSLEER. Trimming cost V 5 bases and J 1 base, with 14 bases left between them. For the CDR3, the DNA is TGCGCCAGCAGCTACTCCTTGGACACGAACACTGAAGCTTTCTTT. Protein: CASSYSLDTNTEAFF.

This chain connects TRBV5-1 to TRBJ1-1, with 11 bases identical to TRBD1. CDR3 length: 18 residues. Looked up from germline, CDR1 is SGHRS and CDR2 is YFSETQ. Trimming took 3 bases from V and 6 from J; bases not matched to a gene: 16. The CDR3 is CASSSITTRGQGAPEAFF. The CDR3 bases are TGCGCCAGCAGCTCAATAACAACCCGCGGACAGGGGGCTCCTGAAGCTTTCTTT.

The rearrangement joins TRBV5-1 to TRBJ2-1; D is possibly TRBD1 (6 bases). Germline values: CDR1 SGHRS, CDR2 YFSETQ. This CDR3 is built from 14 residues. V was clipped by 5 bases and J by 9 bases, with 18 bases between them. As DNA, the CDR3 is TGCGCCAGCAGGCGAGGGGTATTGGACAGTGAGCAGTTCTTC. This translates into CASRRGVLDSEQFF.

V gene TRBV12-3 or TRBV12-4 combines with J gene TRBJ2-7, with D possibly TRBD2 on 6 matching bases. The V and J ends lost 6 bases and 0 bases respectively, with 15 bases between them. This CDR3 comprises 15 residues. CDR3 bases: TGTGCCAGCAGCCCCCGAGTAGCGGCCTCCTACGAGCAGTACTTC. Protein sequence: CASSPRVAASYEQYF.

This chain uses TRBV7-8 with TRBJ1-1, with TRBD1 matching over 7 bases. CDR3 length equals 15 residues. From germline, CDR1 is SGHVS and CDR2 FQNEAQ. Germline trimming cut 5 bases from V and 0 bases from J; bases unmatched to any gene: 6. The CDR3 loop reads CASSPNRGLNTEAFF. The CDR3 coding sequence is TGTGCCAGCAGCCCTAACAGGGGATTGAACACTGAAGCTTTCTTT.

The chain uses TRBV12-3 or TRBV12-4 and TRBJ2-4, with D hard to call. The CDR3 length is 14 residues. Trimming removed 5 bases at V and 1 base at J, with 9 bases between. The CDR3 here is CASSPRLAKNIQYF. The CDR3 DNA reads as TGTGCCAGCAGTCCTCGACTTGCCAAAAACATTCAGTACTTC.

The rearrangement joins TRBV4-2 to TRBJ1-2; a possible D gene is TRBD1 (6 bases). Per germline, CDR1 LGHNA and CDR2 YNFKEQ. This CDR3 is built from 16 residues. V dropped 0 bases and J dropped 8 bases, with 19 bases sitting between them. The CDR3 reads CASSQEVPNDRQGYTF. The CDR3 DNA reads as TGTGCCAGCAGCCAAGAGGTCCCAAACGACAGGCAGGGCTACACCTTC.

The chain has TRBV5-1 and TRBJ2-7; 12 bases are a match to TRBD2. Per germline, CDR1 SGHRS and CDR2 YFSETQ. V dropped 4 bases and J dropped 3; count of bases not matched to a gene: 11. CDR3 size: 17 residues. This CDR3 reads CASSPGTSGLEFYEQYV. CDR3 nucleotide sequence: TGCGCCAGCAGCCCCGGGACTAGCGGGCTGGAGTTCTACGAGCAGTACGTC.

The sample holds a few counts of this clonotype. This CDR3 reads CASSLEGQTGGYSPLHF. DNA of the CDR3: TGTGCCAGCAGCTTAGAAGGACAGACAGGCGGTTATTCACCCCTCCACTTT. The gene calls are TRBV11-2 and TRBJ1-6; weak D call: TRBD1 (6 bases). Between the trimmed V and J ends, which lost 0 bases and 8 bases, there was a span of 17 bases. In germline, CDR1 is SGHAT, CDR2 FQNNGV. This CDR3 is 17 amino acids long.

CDR3 nucleotides: TGTGCCAGCAGTTTTCCTAACAGGGACCGCTACGAGCAGTACTTC. Its translation is CASSFPNRDRYEQYF. This chain uses TRBV6-2 or TRBV6-3 with TRBJ2-7; the D gene is possibly TRBD1 (6 bases). This CDR3 is 15 amino acids long. The V gene lost 4 bases and the J gene lost 3 bases, with 16 bases spanning the gap. The germline gives CDR1 MNHEY, CDR2 SVGEGT.

The rearrangement uses TRBV3-1 and TRBJ1-5; D remains unclear. CDR3 length: 14 residues. Between the trimmed V and J ends, which lost 3 bases and 4 bases, there was a span of 10 bases. Germline V gives CDR1 LGHDT, CDR2 YNNKEL (reference sequence). The DNA of the CDR3 is TGTGCCAGCAGCCAGGGTATGGGAAATCAGCCCCAGCATTTT. This translates into CASSQGMGNQPQHF.

The V gene is TRBV19, the J gene TRBJ1-6, with D possibly TRBD1 on 5 matching bases. Trimming left V 5 bases short and J 5 bases short, with 13 bases between. In germline, CDR1 is LNHDA, CDR2 SQIVND (reference sequence). CDR3 length: 15 amino acids. The DNA of the CDR3 is TGTGCCAGTAGTCTGGGACGGGAGGATAATTCACCCCTCCACTTT. This sequence encodes CASSLGREDNSPLHF.

This clonotype has only a few counts. This chain links TRBV5-4 with TRBJ2-7, with 9 bases matching TRBD1. The CDR3 length is 15 residues. CDR1 and CDR2 from the germline V gene are SGHNT and YYREEE (reference sequence). V lost 4 bases and J lost 0; bases outside the gene matches: 5. The CDR3 DNA sequence: TGTGCCAGCAGCCGAGGGACAGGGAGCTCCTACGAGCAGTACTTC. This translates into CASSRGTGSSYEQYF.

The chain recombines TRBV6-1 with TRBJ1-5; D not resolved. The CDR3 is made up of 16 amino acids. The V end lost 7 bases, the J end lost 0 bases, and 16 bases lay between the germline ends. Germline V gene lookup returns CDR1 MNHNS and CDR2 SASEGT. The CDR3 protein is CASILARTYSNQPQHF. CDR3 sequence (DNA): TGTGCCAGCATCCTTGCCAGGACTTATAGCAATCAGCCCCAGCATTTT.

The chain links TRBV25-1 to TRBJ2-1; 11 bases are a match to TRBD1. Germline loops: CDR1 MGHDK, CDR2 SYGVNS. Losses at the gene ends were 1 base for V and 0 bases for J; bases not matched to a gene: 5. This CDR3 has 18 residues. CDR3 nucleotide sequence: TGTGCCAGCAGTGAATCGCCCGGGACAGGGGGCTCCTACAATGAGCAGTTCTTC. Its protein product is CASSESPGTGGSYNEQFF.

This clonotype was recorded a few times. V is TRBV7-2 and J is TRBJ1-2; D gene unclear. Germline V gene sequence: CDR1 SGHTA, CDR2 FQGNSA. The CDR3 has 14 residues. V was trimmed by 5 bases and J by 8 bases, leaving 18 bases between them. For the CDR3, the DNA is TGTGCCAGCAGCACCCGGGCTACCTCTGGGGGCTACACCTTC. The encoded protein is CASSTRATSGGYTF.

This CDR3 is CASSQRGDGYEQYV. The CDR3 region has the DNA TGCGCCAGCAGCCAAAGGGGGGACGGTTACGAGCAGTACGTC. The chain couples TRBV4-1 to TRBJ2-7; D could derive from TRBD1 or TRBD2 (6 bases each). The V end was cut by 2 bases, the J end by 4 bases, with 12 bases between. This CDR3 has 14 amino acids. Germline CDR1 and CDR2: MGHRA and YSYEKL.

This clonotype was detected only a few times. This chain links TRBV12-3 or TRBV12-4 with TRBJ1-2; TRBD1 is a possible D gene (5 bases). V lost 5 bases, J lost 7 bases, and 20 bases lay in between. The CDR3 runs to 15 residues. CDR3 sequence reads: CASSGEAQAVGGYTF. CDR3 in DNA: TGTGCCAGCAGTGGAGAGGCACAGGCGGTTGGTGGCTACACCTTC.

This clonotype was observed a handful of times. The V and J genes are TRBV9 and TRBJ2-3; D call uncertain. Per germline, CDR1 SGDLS and CDR2 YYNGEE. Trimming left V 3 bases short and J 0 bases short, with 5 bases between. This CDR3 spans 13 amino acids. CDR3 residues: CASSGMSTDTQYF. The DNA of the CDR3 is TGTGCCAGCAGCGGAATGAGCACAGATACGCAGTATTTT.

The gene calls are TRBV7-9 and TRBJ1-1, with 8 nucleotides matching TRBD1. The CDR3 length is 16 residues. Germline values: CDR1 SEHNR, CDR2 FQNEAQ (reference sequence). J was trimmed by 5 bases and V by 5 bases; bases with no gene match: 13. The CDR3 DNA is TGTGCCAGCAGCACAAACAGGGGGGGTCTGGAGACTGAAGCTTTCTTT. Translation: CASSTNRGGLETEAFF. The full variable domain, its missing parts supplied by reference TRBV7-9 and TRBJ1-1, is DTGVSQNPRHKITKRGQNVTFRCDPISEHNRLYWYRQTLGQGPEFLTYFQNEAQLEKSRLLSDRFSAERPKGSFSTLEIQRTEQGDSAMYLCASSTNRGGLETEAFFGQGTRLTVV.

This clonotype was seen a few times. J is TRBJ2-2 and V is TRBV7-3; TRBD1 might be the D (8 bases). The CDR3 totals 16 residues. Germline values: CDR1 SGHTA, CDR2 FQGTGA. Trimming left V 5 bases short and J 7 bases short, with 20 bases between. CDR3 region: CASSPGQGGYGGELFF. In DNA, the CDR3 is TGTGCCAGCAGCCCCGGACAGGGAGGGTACGGCGGGGAGCTGTTTTTT.

The chain recombines TRBV6-5 with TRBJ2-7, with TRBD2 matching over 10 bases. The germline V gene has CDR1 MNHEY and CDR2 SVGAGI. Trimming took 2 bases from V and 2 from J; bases not matched to a gene: 3. This CDR3 has 15 residues. This chain's CDR3 is CASSYISGGPYEQYF. CDR3 bases: TGTGCCAGCAGTTACATTAGCGGGGGGCCCTACGAGCAGTACTTC.

This clonotype occurred a few times. This chain joins TRBV5-1 and TRBJ2-3; 12 nucleotides line up with TRBD2. This CDR3 contains 16 residues. J gave up 2 bases and V 3 bases, and 4 bases lay outside the gene matches. Germline V gives CDR1 SGHRS, CDR2 YFSETQ. CDR3 loop: CASSSGTSGLTDTQYF. CDR3 DNA sequence: TGCGCCAGCAGCTCAGGGACTAGCGGGCTCACAGATACGCAGTATTTT.

This clonotype was recorded a few times. The J gene is TRBJ1-3, the V gene TRBV12-3 or TRBV12-4; no firm D call. The CDR3 is 13 amino acids. V was cut by 2 bases and J by 3 bases, with 5 bases left in between. CDR3 sequence (DNA): TGTGCCAGCAGTTTAAGCCATGGAAACACCATATATTTT. This translates into CASSLSHGNTIYF.